This T cell receptor beta chain was retrieved from a study of OX40 agonist ivuxolimab in advanced cancers. About the study: Earlier anti-PD-1, anti-PD-L1 or anti-CTLA-4 therapy was permitted; under 50% had received some.

The V and J ends lost 5 bases and 1 base respectively, with 17 bases between them. The CDR3 runs to 16 residues. CDR1 LNHDA and CDR2 SQIVND come from the germline V gene (reference sequence). Assay: immunoSEQ multiplex PCR; the TCRdb copy retains only in-frame clones and omits some. Altogether tens of thousands of clones are present, around 85% being singletons, with the ten largest covering 0.6% to 0.7%. The input for sequencing was CD4+ or CD8+ T cells sorted from blood, taken in a trial of the OX40 agonist ivuxolimab. The chain joins TRBV19 to TRBJ2-5; D tentatively fits TRBD1 or TRBD2 (5 bases each). This receptor was identified in an adult with an advanced solid tumor such as melanoma, head and neck, liver or kidney cancer. The CDR3 loop reads CASSSVEGRSQETQYF. In DNA, the CDR3 is TGTGCCAGTAGTTCAGTAGAGGGGCGATCCCAAGAGACCCAGTACTTC.